The 22 T cell receptor beta chains below were found in one sample sequenced in a study of T-cell reconstitution after alpha-beta-depleted transplantation in children. The library targeted TCRbeta and was prepared with unique molecular identifiers. Each CDR3 protein is one row after TCRdb ran MiXCR on the PCR reads. The sample includes hundreds of thousands of distinct CDR3 sequences, 6.5% to 9% of them seen just once. The sequenced sample was PBMCs, mostly from graft donor cells, obtained 180 days after TCRalphabeta/CD19-depleted stem cell transplant. The receptors come from a male patient between 10 and 17 years old who had a stem cell transplant for acute lymphoblastic leukemia, so the T cells may come from the graft donor.

Many counts were recorded for this clonotype. The CDR3 is CASSYGLAGETQYF. CDR3 in DNA: TGCGCCAGCAGCTACGGACTAGCGGGAGAGACCCAGTACTTC. The V gene is TRBV5-1, the J gene TRBJ2-5, with 11 bases fitting TRBD2. The CDR3 extends over 14 amino acids. Looked up from germline, CDR1 is SGHRS and CDR2 is YFSETQ. With 3 bases clipped from V and 4 bases from J, the junction kept 2 bases outside the gene matches.

This clonotype was observed many times. This sequence joins TRBV28 and TRBJ2-3; 10 positions match TRBD2. V shed 6 bases, J shed 14 bases, and the junction held 11 bases outside the gene matches. The CDR3 consists of 13 residues. In germline, CDR1 is MDHEN, CDR2 SYDVKM. CDR3 in amino acids: CASSGTSARRGYF. The DNA of the CDR3 is TGTGCCAGCAGCGGGACTAGCGCTCGGAGGGGGTATTTT.

Concerning this clonotype itself: One junction end disagrees with the germline gene, perhaps due to a read error. V gene TRBV25-1 combines with J gene TRBJ2-7, with 9 bases fitting TRBD1. CDR3 length equals 14 residues. In germline, CDR1 is MGHDK, CDR2 SYGVNS. The CDR3 DNA is TGTGCCAGCAGTGTTGGGACAGGGCCCTACGCGCAGTACTTC. Protein sequence: CASSVGTGPYAQYF.

This clonotype was observed at least ten times. The gene calls are TRBV7-9 and TRBJ2-4; weak D call: TRBD1 (6 bases). Between the trimmed V and J ends, which lost 2 bases and 1 base, there was a span of 9 bases. CDR1 and CDR2 (germline): SEHNR, FQNEAQ (reference sequence). This CDR3 spans 15 amino acids. CDR3 in amino acids: CASSLPTGAKNIQYF. The CDR3 DNA follows: TGTGCCAGCAGCTTACCAACAGGGGCCAAAAACATTCAGTACTTC.

This clonotype was found many times. This sequence joins TRBV11-1 and TRBJ2-2; D tentatively fits TRBD1 or TRBD2 (5 bases each). This CDR3 spans 16 amino acids. Trimming removed 3 bases from V and 3 bases from J, with 14 bases in between. Looked up from germline, CDR1 is SGHAT and CDR2 is FQDESV (reference sequence). Here the CDR3 reads CASSLGVGPHTGELFF. The CDR3 nucleotides read TGTGCCAGCAGCTTGGGGGTAGGCCCCCACACCGGGGAGCTGTTTTTT.

This clonotype was seen repeatedly, ten times or more. V is TRBV4-2 and J is TRBJ2-3; TRBD2 agrees at 16 bases. In germline, CDR1 is LGHNA, CDR2 YNFKEQ. The CDR3 contains 16 residues. The ends lost 4 bases at V and 4 bases at J; junction bases unmatched: 2. The CDR3: CASSPGTSGGADTQYF. The CDR3 bases are TGTGCCAGCAGCCCCGGGACTAGCGGGGGGGCAGATACGCAGTATTTT.

The sample holds many counts of this clonotype. The chain couples TRBV7-3 to TRBJ2-2; perhaps TRBD1 as D (5 bases). This CDR3 has 19 amino acids. Germline V CDR1 and CDR2: SGHTA, FQGTGA. Trimming stripped 5 bases from V and 1 base from J, with 23 bases between. In nucleotides, the CDR3 is TGTGCCAGCAGCCCCATAAGGTGGGGCCCCCTTCAGAACACCGGGGAGCTGTTTTTT. Amino acid sequence: CASSPIRWGPLQNTGELFF. Complete variable domain (other parts from reference TRBV7-3 and TRBJ2-2): GAGVSQTPSNKVTEKGKYVELRCDPISGHTALYWYRQSLGQGPEFLIYFQGTGAADDSGLPNDRFFAVRPEGSVSTLKIQRTERGDSAVYLCASSPIRWGPLQNTGELFFGEGSRLTVL.

DNA for the CDR3: TGCGCCAGCAGCTTCGGGACAGGGGGCGACGAGCAGTACTTC. Protein product: CASSFGTGGDEQYF. V gene TRBV5-1 combines with J gene TRBJ2-7, with 12 bases identical to TRBD1. Germline V gene sequence: CDR1 SGHRS, CDR2 YFSETQ. This CDR3 spans 14 amino acids. V was pared by 2 bases and J by 5 bases, with 2 bases of the junction left unmatched.

Many counts were recorded for this clonotype. The chain is built from TRBV13 and TRBJ1-1; D uncertain. Trimming shortened V by 1 base and J by 3 bases, and 9 bases separated the two germline ends. This CDR3 spans 14 amino acids. From germline, CDR1 is PRHDT and CDR2 FYEKMQ (reference sequence). CDR3 amino acids: CASSLDRPYTEAFF. In DNA, the CDR3 is TGTGCCAGCAGCTTAGATAGGCCCTACACTGAAGCTTTCTTT.

This clonotype was seen repeatedly, ten times or more. The V gene is TRBV5-1, the J gene TRBJ2-3; D is ambiguous. There are 16 residues in the CDR3. The germline V gene encodes CDR1 SGHRS and CDR2 YFSETQ. Trimming stripped 4 bases from V and 1 base from J, with 16 bases between. CDR3: CASSRIKWPRTDTQYF. Here the CDR3 DNA reads TGCGCCAGCAGCCGAATCAAGTGGCCCCGCACAGATACGCAGTATTTT.

This clonotype was detected many times. The chain uses TRBV12-3 or TRBV12-4 and TRBJ2-7, with 9 nucleotides matching TRBD1. The CDR3 has 13 amino acids. The trim removed 6 bases at V and 3 bases at J, leaving 3 bases unmatched. In DNA, the CDR3 is TGTGCCAGCAGGGGGACAGGGTACTACGAGCAGTACTTC. This sequence encodes CASRGTGYYEQYF.

This clonotype was seen ten or more times. V and J are TRBV28 and TRBJ1-1, with D unresolved. The CDR3 is 12 amino acids. In germline, CDR1 is MDHEN, CDR2 SYDVKM. Between the trimmed V and J ends, which lost 6 bases and 8 bases, there was a span of 13 bases. The CDR3 protein is CASSSVRPEAFF. CDR3 bases: TGTGCCAGCAGCTCCGTACGGCCGGAAGCTTTCTTT.

The table lists this clonotype with many counts. CDR3 loop: CASSPVGFSGNTIYF. CDR3 nucleotides: TGTGCCAGCAGCCCTGTGGGCTTCTCTGGAAACACCATATATTTT. This chain links TRBV7-2 with TRBJ1-3, with D uncertain. The length of the CDR3 is 15 residues. Trimming took 5 bases from V and 0 from J, leaving 11 bases between them. Germline CDR1 reads SGHTA; CDR2 reads FQGNSA.

This clonotype appeared many times. The chain links TRBV20-1 to TRBJ1-2, with D uncertain. CDR3 length: 15 residues. Germline V gene sequence: CDR1 DFQATT, CDR2 SNEGSKA (reference sequence). V lost 0 bases to trimming and J lost 2 bases, with 13 bases between them. CDR3 sequence reads: CSARDLGRTNYGYTF. The CDR3 nucleotides read TGCAGTGCTAGAGATCTAGGCAGGACCAACTATGGCTACACCTTC.

This clonotype has a count of ten or more. The chain links TRBV27 to TRBJ1-5; 8 nucleotides match TRBD1. Trimming at V came to 6 bases and at J to 4 bases, leaving 8 bases not matched to a gene. The CDR3 consists of 15 residues. The germline V gene has CDR1 MNHEY and CDR2 SMNVEV (reference sequence). For the CDR3, the DNA is TGTGCCAGCAGCCCTAGGACAGGGCCGAATCAGCCCCAGCATTTT. Protein: CASSPRTGPNQPQHF.

This clonotype has a count of ten or more. The genes are TRBV19 and TRBJ1-2, with TRBD1 as a possible D gene (6 bases). CDR3 length equals 16 residues. The ends were cut back, 3 bases at V and 5 bases at J, with 19 bases in the middle. Germline CDR1 and CDR2: LNHDA and SQIVND (reference sequence). The CDR3 protein is CASSITQLQGRYGYTF. CDR3 DNA: TGTGCCAGTAGTATTACCCAACTCCAGGGGCGATATGGCTACACCTTC.

This clonotype was found many times. The chain uses TRBV3-1 and TRBJ2-2; 7 bases are shared with TRBD2. The CDR3 is made up of 15 amino acids. CDR1 is LGHDT and CDR2 is YNNKEL in the germline V gene (reference sequence). With V trimmed by 2 bases and J by 4 bases, 4 bases remained unmatched. CDR3 sequence reads: CASSQSGRATGELFF. Written as DNA, the CDR3 is TGTGCCAGCAGCCAAAGTGGGAGGGCCACCGGGGAGCTGTTTTTT.

This clonotype came up many times. The chain has TRBV14 and TRBJ2-7, with D possibly being TRBD2 (5 bases). The CDR3 is made up of 13 amino acids. Trimming pared 4 bases from V and 8 bases from J, leaving 15 bases between. Looked up from germline, CDR1 is SGHDN and CDR2 is FVKESK. CDR3 nucleotide sequence: TGTGCCAGCAGCCCCCACGGGTCCGGGAAGCAGTACTTC. Translating gives CASSPHGSGKQYF.

The chain has TRBV20-1 and TRBJ2-6, with D maybe TRBD2 (6 bases). This CDR3 has 15 residues. The germline V gene has CDR1 DFQATT and CDR2 SNEGSKA (reference sequence). V was cut by 3 bases and J by 3 bases, with 12 bases left in between. CDR3 loop: CSARTRTSGANVLTF. For the CDR3, the DNA is TGCAGTGCTAGGACTAGAACGAGTGGGGCCAACGTCCTGACTTTC.

This clonotype was counted at least ten times. The V gene is TRBV27, the J gene TRBJ2-7; D may match TRBD1 or TRBD2 (5 bases each). The V gene lost 1 base and the J gene lost 1 base, with 14 bases spanning the gap. The CDR3 is 16 residues long. Germline lookup yields CDR1 MNHEY and CDR2 SMNVEV (reference sequence). CDR3 DNA sequence: TGTGCCAGCAGTTTATTTTGGGGGAAAAGGTCCTACGAGCAGTACTTC. Translation gives CASSLFWGKRSYEQYF.

This clonotype has ten or more counts. This chain links TRBV25-1 with TRBJ2-3; 8 positions agree with TRBD2. This CDR3 region has 14 residues. The V gene end was trimmed by 1 base and the J gene end by 3 bases; junction bases not matched to a gene: 0. Germline CDR1 is MGHDK and CDR2 is SYGVNS. The CDR3 DNA follows: TGTGCCAGCAGTGAATCGGGGGGGACAGATACGCAGTATTTT. It yields the protein CASSESGGTDTQYF. Using reference TRBV25-1 and TRBJ2-3 for the parts outside the CDR3, the full variable domain is EADIYQTPRYLVIGTGKKITLECSQTMGHDKMYWYQQDPGMELHLIHYSYGVNSTEKGDLSSESTVSRIRTEHFPLTLESARPSHTSQYLCASSESGGTDTQYFGPGTRLTVL.

The table lists this clonotype with many counts. V usage is TRBV27 and J usage is TRBJ1-2; a weak D match, TRBD1 (5 bases). The germline CDR1 and CDR2 sequences are MNHEY and SMNVEV (reference sequence). The CDR3 covers 11 residues. V lost 11 bases and J lost 8, with 15 bases in between. This CDR3 is CACGGRDGYTF. Written as DNA, the CDR3 is TGTGCCTGCGGGGGGAGGGACGGCTACACCTTC.